This TCR beta chain came from a study of Graves' ophthalmopathy and Graves' hyperthyroidism. The table lists this clonotype with many counts. The target antigen is unknown. RNA served as the template for amplifying TCR beta CDR3 regions. Amplification began with first-round RT-PCR using HTBI primers, then second-round multiplex PCR was performed. TCRdb reprocessed the multiplex PCR reads with MiXCR, giving one entry per CDR3 protein. The sample includes a few hundred thousand distinct CDR3 sequences, about 16% of them seen just once. Germline V CDR1 and CDR2: SQVTM, ANQGSEA. V was clipped by 4 bases and J by 7 bases, with 7 bases between them. The CDR3 is made up of 11 amino acids. General study findings and limits: In blood appeared most of the expanded thyroid clonotypes whose frequency exceeded 0.001.

This receptor was obtained from a woman aged 18-29 years with stable Graves' hyperthyroidism. The chain couples TRBV29-1 to TRBJ2-2; D gene ambiguous. What was sequenced was peripheral blood. CDR3: CSVGSDGELFF. The CDR3 DNA sequence: TGCAGCGTTGGTTCAGACGGGGAGCTGTTTTTT.